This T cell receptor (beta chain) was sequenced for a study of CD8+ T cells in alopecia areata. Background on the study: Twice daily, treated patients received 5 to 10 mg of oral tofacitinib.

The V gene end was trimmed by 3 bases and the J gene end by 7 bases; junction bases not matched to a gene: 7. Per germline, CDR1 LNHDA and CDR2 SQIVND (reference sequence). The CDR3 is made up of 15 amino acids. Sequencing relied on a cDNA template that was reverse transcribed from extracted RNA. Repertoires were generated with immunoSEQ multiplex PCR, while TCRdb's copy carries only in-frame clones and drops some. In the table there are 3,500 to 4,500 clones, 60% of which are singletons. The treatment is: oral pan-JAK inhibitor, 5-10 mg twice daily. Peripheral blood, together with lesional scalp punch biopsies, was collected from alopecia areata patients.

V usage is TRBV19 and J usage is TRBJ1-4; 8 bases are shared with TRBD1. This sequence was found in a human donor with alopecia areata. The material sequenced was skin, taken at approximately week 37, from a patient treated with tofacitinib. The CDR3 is CASSIGTGGSEKLFF. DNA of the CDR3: TGTGCCAGTAGTATCGGGACAGGTGGTAGTGAAAAACTGTTTTTT.